Sequencing of this T cell receptor (beta chain) was carried out in a study of blood T cells in healthy people across ages. Notes on the study in general: Strong correlation existed between TCR beta diversity and naive T cell percentage.

V lost 4 bases and J lost 5, with 14 bases in between. The CDR3 covers 14 residues. Germline CDR1 is LGHNA and CDR2 is YNFKEQ. A second PCR of 7 to 11 cycles used a sample-barcoded 5' primer and a J-beta primer mix. Unique molecular identifiers of 12 random nucleotides labeled each cDNA. TCRdb re-derived calls from the 5' RACE reads in MiXCR, one entry per CDR3 protein. The sample has about 1,600,000 distinct CDR3 sequences; around 39% are singletons. The authors drew 8 to 10 milliliters of peripheral blood from each donor. The authors extracted at least 6 micrograms of total RNA per sample. Points on this clonotype: The antigen remains unidentified.

This receptor was taken from a woman in her late teens or twenties in good health. The chain carries TRBV4-2 and TRBJ1-1, with a tentative D call TRBD1 (6 bases). The sequenced material came from blood. CDR3 sequence (DNA): TGTGCCAGCAGCCCGGAGCAGGGGTGGACTGAAGCTTTCTTT. It encodes CASSPEQGWTEAFF.